Below, one T cell receptor (beta chain) is given with its context. Its antigen is unidentified. This specimen comes from a study of early stage breast cancer tumors. Study-wide background: ER+/PR+/HER2- status applied to about 70% of the 16 invasive breast tumors. Overall study findings and caveats: Tumors had approximately 2.5-fold higher T cell density than normal breast.

The V and J ends lost 1 base and 5 bases respectively, with 14 bases between them. Germline lookup yields CDR1 LGHNA and CDR2 YSLEER. This CDR3 has 15 amino acids. Each sample had two DNA replicates, 0.5 ug blood or around 1.5 ug tissue. Here immunoSEQ multiplex PCR was the method, and the copy in TCRdb shows in-frame clones only, minus some. Here the sample spans tens of thousands of clones, approximately 84% being singletons. The V call is TRBV4-3, the J call TRBJ2-5, with D unresolved. The origin of this receptor is a person between 50 and 60 years old with breast cancer. Material for sequencing was blood. The CDR3 DNA sequence: TGCGCCAGCAGCCAAGGCTTCCTTCAGAGGGAGACCCAGTACTTC. Translating it yields CASSQGFLQRETQYF.